A single T cell receptor beta chain is shown here with its context. Antigen: not known. The record originates from a study of T cells in lung cancer brain metastases. Looking at the study overall: Tobacco use history was present in about 85% of the 20 patients, median around 38 pack-years. No interval therapy was given to about 90% of the roughly 20 patients.

Whole-study findings and limits: Brain metastases had fewer unique productive clones than primaries (median around 1,500 versus 4,400).

CDR1 and CDR2 from the germline V gene are SGHTS and YDEGEE. V was clipped by 6 bases and J by 4 bases, with 19 bases between them. This CDR3 region has 15 residues. Patients had either synchronous oligometastatic disease or delayed solitary brain metastasis recurrence. Assay: immunoSEQ multiplex PCR; the TCRdb copy retains only in-frame clones and omits some. In the table there are roughly 4,500 clones, 70% to 90% of which are singletons. The chain joins TRBV5-8 to TRBJ1-2; D gene unclear. This clonotype originated in a woman aged 45-65 years with non-small cell lung cancer. The sequenced sample was tumor tissue from the primary lung tumor. The DNA for the CDR3 is TGTGCCAGCATCATCGAATTCGGGATTTCCTATGGCTACACCTTC. The encoded protein is CASIIEFGISYGYTF.